Sequencing of this T cell receptor (beta chain) was carried out in a study of vaccination effects on CD4 cells after COVID-19. The ViraFEST assay expanded antigen-specific CD4+ T cells with viral peptide pools before sequencing. On day 10 of culture, CD4+ T cells were separated out. V lost 4 bases to trimming and J lost 6 bases, with 15 bases between them. The length of the CDR3 is 15 residues. Germline values: CDR1 MNHEY, CDR2 SVGEGT. Produced via immunoSEQ multiplex PCR; TCRdb's table is partial and in-frame only. The sample contains 30,000 to 35,000 clones, roughly two thirds of which appear only once. With regard to this clone: Its specificity is unknown.

The clonotype originates from a human donor who received a COVID-19 vaccine. The chain combines TRBV6-2 or TRBV6-3 with TRBJ2-2; D unclear. Specimen: CD4+ T cells from PBMCs cultured with HCoV-229E spike peptides, collected before COVID-19 vaccination. Here the CDR3 reads CASSSYLSGPGELFF. For the CDR3, the DNA is TGTGCCAGCAGTTCTTACCTTAGTGGACCCGGGGAGCTGTTTTTT.